This T cell receptor beta chain was documented in a study of technical replicates of blood from a handful of donors. TCRdb's copy holds only in-frame clones and misses some; the assay was immunoSEQ multiplex PCR. The table has approximately 77,000 clones, 90% to 95% seen once. Trimming removed 4 bases from V and 2 bases from J, with 14 bases in between. The CDR3 is 15 residues long. Germline V gene sequence: CDR1 MNHEY, CDR2 SMNVEV (reference sequence). Sequenced sample: T cells isolated from PBMCs. The chain joins TRBV27 to TRBJ1-2; D remains unclear. This clonotype was sampled from a human donor in good health. CDR3 loop: CASSSEFRPNYGYTF. CDR3 sequence (DNA): TGTGCCAGCAGTTCCGAGTTCAGGCCCAACTATGGCTACACCTTC.